This T cell receptor (beta chain) was observed in a study of T cells in Graves' hyperthyroidism and ophthalmopathy. Authors of the study amplified TCR beta CDR3 regions from RNA transcripts. First-round RT-PCR targeting the TCR CDR3 was performed with the HTBI primer set. One entry per CDR3 protein, called by TCRdb with MiXCR from the multiplex PCR reads. Among 550,000 to 800,000 distinct CDR3 sequences, about 18% were seen once, and the ten largest hold 15% to 18%. CDR3 size: 16 residues. V was pared by 1 base and J by 7 bases, with 8 bases of the junction left unmatched. CDR1 and CDR2 from the germline V gene are SGHAT and FQNNGV. This clonotype occurred many times. Each diagnosis drew on symptoms, thyroxine, TRAb, thyroid ultrasound and orbital computed tomography findings.

Sequenced input: blood. This clonotype originated in a middle-aged man with Graves' hyperthyroidism. V usage is TRBV11-2 and J usage is TRBJ2-2; 8 positions agree with TRBD2. CDR3 sequence reads: CASSLVPAGVVGELFF. The CDR3 DNA sequence: TGTGCCAGCAGCTTAGTGCCAGCGGGAGTGGTCGGGGAGCTGTTTTTT.